These T cell receptor beta chains were read from a single sample in a study of cytomegalovirus exposure and HLA in healthy donors. Libraries were prepared by immunoSEQ multiplex PCR; TCRdb keeps only in-frame clonotypes and omits some of them. The data contain 120,000 or so clones, more than 70% of them seen just once; the ten biggest clones take up 1.4% to 1.5%. Source material: PBMCs. The receptors were sampled from a man aged 25-45 years in good health and CMV-seronegative. Each CDR3 is given with its conserved first and last residue.

v_call	j_call	cdr3_aa
TRBV27	TRBJ2-3	CASSTDSSGSTDTQYF
TRBV5-1	TRBJ2-1	CASSLPKLAGPYNEQFF
TRBV19	TRBJ2-6	CASKFSERQSSGANVLTF
TRBV6-1	TRBJ2-5	CASSEIGGGQQETQYF
TRBV7-2	TRBJ2-1	CASSLRLAEGYNEQFF
TRBV6-1	TRBJ1-4	CASSGTGSREKLFF
TRBV7-6	TRBJ2-7	CASSLAISGTPGQYF
TRBV5-1	TRBJ2-3	CASSLVAGRDTQYF
TRBV1	TRBJ1-5	CTSPFSTGKKWQGVQPQHF
TRBV5-1	TRBJ2-7	CASSLVLAYEQYF
TRBV5-4	TRBJ2-6	CASSSPAGANVLTF
TRBV7-8	TRBJ2-1	CASSYVAGGDNEQFF
TRBV7-9	TRBJ1-5	CASSLAGDSNQPQHF
TRBV11-2	TRBJ2-3	CASSFGLAGVNTDTQYF
TRBV10-3	TRBJ2-1	CAISEGTSGSYNEQFF
TRBV2	TRBJ2-7	CASSPPGQGDEQYF
TRBV6-5	TRBJ1-3	CAQHGRGGGNTIYF
TRBV6-5	TRBJ1-6	CASSGGGPNSPLHF
TRBV29-1	TRBJ1-2	CSVPTLEPGGNYGYTF
TRBV9	TRBJ2-1	CASSVGSGRAYNEQFF
TRBV7-2	TRBJ1-1	CASRTDRLNTEAFF
TRBV6-5	TRBJ2-7	CASRMRDRAYEQYF
TRBV2	TRBJ2-1	CAGHRDRGRVEQFF
TRBV7-2	TRBJ2-3	CASSLVGGSHADTQYF
TRBV7-2	TRBJ2-7	CASTAGRLYEQYF
TRBV4-3	TRBJ2-7	CASSHGTSGRSNEQYF
TRBV6-1	TRBJ2-7	CASRGLAAYEQYF
TRBV2	TRBJ1-5	CASSGTGKNQPQHF
TRBV5-1	TRBJ1-1	CASSLGQGLAEAFF
TRBV19	TRBJ2-2	CASITSGSFNTGELFF
TRBV5-1	TRBJ1-5	CASSLDGTGNRPQHF
TRBV9	TRBJ1-2	CASSPPEDPNGYTF
TRBV6-1	TRBJ1-1	CASSERRVSTEAFF
TRBV30	TRBJ1-4	CAGTPTGGPNEKLFF
TRBV7-9	TRBJ1-5	CASSFDVLDTFGEQPQHF
TRBV5-6	TRBJ1-2	CASSEDSDYGYTF
TRBV5-1	TRBJ1-4	CASSLVMNEKLFF
TRBV7-3	TRBJ2-1	CASSKGQNLQNEQFF
TRBV19	TRBJ2-5	CASSPLSGETQYF
TRBV7-2	TRBJ2-3	CASSLGSGRADTQYF
TRBV29-1	TRBJ1-2	CSVDGQREYGYTF
TRBV29-1	TRBJ2-7	CSASRGPYEQYF
TRBV4-1	TRBJ2-5	CASSQDRAGWGGETQYF
TRBV6-6	TRBJ2-1	CASSYSLAGGYNEQFF
TRBV27	TRBJ1-1	CASIKGQGNTEAFF
TRBV5-6	TRBJ1-2	CASSLVGRENYGYTF
TRBV5-1	TRBJ1-4	CASSNYQRAQNEKLFF
TRBV9	TRBJ1-2	CASSVAQGIRGYTF
TRBV5-4	TRBJ1-1	CASSGGVNTEAFF
TRBV4-1	TRBJ2-5	CASSQLRRAQGERETQYF
TRBV6-6	TRBJ2-3	CASSYRPADTDTQYF
TRBV30	TRBJ2-2	CAWATGIGTGELFF